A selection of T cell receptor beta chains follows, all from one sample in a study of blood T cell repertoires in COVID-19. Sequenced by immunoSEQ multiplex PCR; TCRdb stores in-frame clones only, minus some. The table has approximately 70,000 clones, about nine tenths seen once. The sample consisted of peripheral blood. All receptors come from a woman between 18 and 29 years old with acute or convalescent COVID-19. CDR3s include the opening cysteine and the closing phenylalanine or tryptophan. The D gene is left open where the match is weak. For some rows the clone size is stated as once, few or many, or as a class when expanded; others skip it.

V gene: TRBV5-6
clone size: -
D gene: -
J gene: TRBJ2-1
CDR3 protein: CASSLAGVASYNEQFF

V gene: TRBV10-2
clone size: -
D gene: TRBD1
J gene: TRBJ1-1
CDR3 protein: CASRGQGVEAFF

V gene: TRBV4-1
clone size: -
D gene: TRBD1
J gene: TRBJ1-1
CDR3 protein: CASSPGTGADGLTEAFF

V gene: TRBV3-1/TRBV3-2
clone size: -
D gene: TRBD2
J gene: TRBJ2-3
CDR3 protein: CASSLVRGGSTDTQYF

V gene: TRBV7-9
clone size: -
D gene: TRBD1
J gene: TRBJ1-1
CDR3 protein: CASSLGPGQGAGTEAFF

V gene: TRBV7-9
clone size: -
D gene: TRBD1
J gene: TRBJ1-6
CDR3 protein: CASSLDRGSPLHF

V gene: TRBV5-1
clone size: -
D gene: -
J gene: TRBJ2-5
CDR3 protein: CASSLTSSGETQYF

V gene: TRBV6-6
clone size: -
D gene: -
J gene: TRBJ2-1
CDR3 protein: CASSYLAGQSNEQFF

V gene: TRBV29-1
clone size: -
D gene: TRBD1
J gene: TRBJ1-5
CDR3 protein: CSVGGQMNQPQHF

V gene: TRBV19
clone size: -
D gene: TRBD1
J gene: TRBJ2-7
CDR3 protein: CASSYRGYPYEQYF

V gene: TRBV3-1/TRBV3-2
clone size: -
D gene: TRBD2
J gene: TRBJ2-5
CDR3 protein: CASSQASGGETQYF

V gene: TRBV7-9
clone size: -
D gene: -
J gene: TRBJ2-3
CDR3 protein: CASSSPLSTDTQYF

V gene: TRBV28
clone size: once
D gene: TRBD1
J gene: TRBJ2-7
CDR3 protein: CASRRQGFSYEQYF

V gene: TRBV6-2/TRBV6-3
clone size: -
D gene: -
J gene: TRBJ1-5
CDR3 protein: CASSYSAGLQPQHF

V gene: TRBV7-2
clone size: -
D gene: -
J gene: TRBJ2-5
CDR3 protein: CASSLDGETQYF

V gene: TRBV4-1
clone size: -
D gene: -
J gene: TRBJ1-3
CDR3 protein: CASSQVSGGGSGNTIYF

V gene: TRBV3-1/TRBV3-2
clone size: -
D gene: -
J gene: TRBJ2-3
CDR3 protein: CASSQDRFLATDTQYF

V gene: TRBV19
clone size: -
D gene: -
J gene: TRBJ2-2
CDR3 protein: CASSAQGPGELFF

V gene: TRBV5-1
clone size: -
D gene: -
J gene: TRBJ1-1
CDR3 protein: CASSLEPGLNTEAFF

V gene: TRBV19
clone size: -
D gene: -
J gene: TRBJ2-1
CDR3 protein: CASSVQGSYNEQFF

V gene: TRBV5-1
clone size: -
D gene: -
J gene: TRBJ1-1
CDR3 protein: CASSKTPTVMNTEAFF

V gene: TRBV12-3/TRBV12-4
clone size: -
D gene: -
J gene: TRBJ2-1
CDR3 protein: CASAVSYNEQFF

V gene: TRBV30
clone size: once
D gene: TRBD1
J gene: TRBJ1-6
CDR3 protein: CAWTGTGGGSPLHF

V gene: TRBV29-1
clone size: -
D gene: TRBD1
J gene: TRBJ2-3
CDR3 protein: CSVVVTGGRDTQYF

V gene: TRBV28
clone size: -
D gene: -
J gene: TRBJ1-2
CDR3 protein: CASSFSMDGYTF

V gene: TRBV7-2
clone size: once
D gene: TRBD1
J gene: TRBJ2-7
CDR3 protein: CASRATGSSYEQYF

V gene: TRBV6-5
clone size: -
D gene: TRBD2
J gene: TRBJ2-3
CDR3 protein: CASRVPGGGDTQYF

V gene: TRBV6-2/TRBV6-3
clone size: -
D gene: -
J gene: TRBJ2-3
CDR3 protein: CASSYLGSTDTQYF

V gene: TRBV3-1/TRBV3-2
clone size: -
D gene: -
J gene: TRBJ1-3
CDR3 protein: CASSQGSRAGNTIYF

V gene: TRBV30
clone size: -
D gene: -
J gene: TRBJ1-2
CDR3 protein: CAWSAPTAYYGYTF

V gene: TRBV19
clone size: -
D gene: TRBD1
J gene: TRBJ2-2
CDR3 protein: CASSKRQGVGTGELFF

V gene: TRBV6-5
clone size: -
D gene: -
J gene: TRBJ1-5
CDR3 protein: CASSSTGHPNQPQHF

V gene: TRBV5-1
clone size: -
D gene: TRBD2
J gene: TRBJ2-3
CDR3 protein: CASSVGLAGTDTQYF

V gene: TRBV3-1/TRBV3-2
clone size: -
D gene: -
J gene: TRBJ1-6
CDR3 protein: CASSQVPGGNSPLHF

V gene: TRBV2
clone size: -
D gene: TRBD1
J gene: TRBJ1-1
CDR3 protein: CASIVIDRGREAFF

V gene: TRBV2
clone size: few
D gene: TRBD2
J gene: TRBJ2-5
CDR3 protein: CASSALAGVVETQYF

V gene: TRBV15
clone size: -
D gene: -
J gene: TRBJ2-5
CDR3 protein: CATSRDWGRQETQYF

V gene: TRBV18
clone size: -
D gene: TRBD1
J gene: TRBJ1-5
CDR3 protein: CASSPPGGAAQPQHF

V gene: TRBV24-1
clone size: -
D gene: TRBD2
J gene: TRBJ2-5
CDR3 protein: CATFDRKGGYQETQYF

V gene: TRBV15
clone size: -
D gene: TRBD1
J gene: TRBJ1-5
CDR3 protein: CATSRRTGAGQPQHF

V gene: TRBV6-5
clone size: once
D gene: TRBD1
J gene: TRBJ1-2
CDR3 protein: CASRTGNYGYTF

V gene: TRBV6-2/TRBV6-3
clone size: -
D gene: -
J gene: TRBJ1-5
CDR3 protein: CASSASLSNQPQHF

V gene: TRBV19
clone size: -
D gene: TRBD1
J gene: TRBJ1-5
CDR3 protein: CASSRGQDNQPQHF

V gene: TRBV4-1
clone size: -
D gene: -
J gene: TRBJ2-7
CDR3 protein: CASSRQIRESPSLPYEQYF

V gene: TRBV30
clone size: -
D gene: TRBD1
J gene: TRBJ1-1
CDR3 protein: CAWSVTGKNTEAFF

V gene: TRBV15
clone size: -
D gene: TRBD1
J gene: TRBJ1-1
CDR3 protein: CATSTYFGGDRGTEAFF

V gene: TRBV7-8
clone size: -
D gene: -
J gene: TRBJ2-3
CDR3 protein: CASSYGATDTQYF

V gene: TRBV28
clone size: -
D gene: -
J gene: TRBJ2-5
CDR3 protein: CASSSPSLETQYF

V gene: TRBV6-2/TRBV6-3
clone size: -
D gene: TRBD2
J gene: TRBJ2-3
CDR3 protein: CASSYGSGRTDTQYF

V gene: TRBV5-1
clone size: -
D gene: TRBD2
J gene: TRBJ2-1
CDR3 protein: CASSFELAGEGNEQFF

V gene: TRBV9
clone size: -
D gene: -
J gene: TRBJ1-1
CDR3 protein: CASSVDDNRVRTEAFF

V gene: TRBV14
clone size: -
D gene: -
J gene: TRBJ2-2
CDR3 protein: CASSQDHSAGELFF